This T cell receptor beta chain was recorded in a study of blood T cell repertoires in COVID-19 (dated by TCRdb to about 2020). At the level of the whole study: Samples covering the acute and convalescent phases of COVID-19 were provided by collaborators in the United States, Italy and Spain. The material from the prospective study consisted of cDNA or gDNA derived from T cells, B-cell-depleted T cells, or PBMCs. The dataset comprised deeply sampled blood TCRbeta repertoires from subjects exposed to, actively infected with, or recovered from COVID-19. The repertoires were made available in a free public database intended to serve as a resource for research on the immune response to SARS-CoV-2. Samples were obtained from the ongoing ImmuneRACE study (first 160 participants) and from 1,200 or so subjects provided by 6 global collaborators. A de-identified subject ID, COVID-19 status, age in years and sex were almost always included in the sample metadata. Where available, HLA class I and class II types were taken from metadata supplied by the sample provider and were not determined by assay-based typing. Overall study results and their limits: How much clinical and demographic metadata was included differed by source and by participant, and the metadata was provided uncurated.

Enrolling through a virtual design, the prospective study's participants ranged in age from roughly 18 to 89 years and lived across 24 United States geographic areas. In the prospective study, cohorts were assigned on the basis of participant-reported clinical history obtained from a screening survey and a study questionnaire. ImmuneRACE Cohort 3 recovered participants were defined by two consecutive negative NP/OP PCR tests, healthcare professional clearance, or symptom resolution. Mobile phlebotomists in the prospective study collected whole blood, serum and a nasopharyngeal or oropharyngeal swab from every participant. Participants in the prospective study had the option to provide additional blood draws and questionnaires over a roughly 2-month period. Before DNA extraction, blood samples from the prospective study were shipped at room temperature or frozen. This clone came up once. Its target antigen remains unknown. Base qualities are not recorded, but no much larger clone differs from it by a single base. This CDR3 is also generated by other DNA sequences in the sample.

From cysteine to phenylalanine, the CDR3 is 13 amino acids long. Just the 39-base CDR3 DNA is kept, in frame starting at base 1. For this chain, trimming is 6 bases at the V end and 1 base at the J end, and the number of junction bases without a gene match is 0. CDR1 LNHDA and CDR2 SQIVND were looked up in the germline V gene (reference sequence). The immunoSEQ Assay, a bias-controlled multiplex PCR, was used to amplify TCRbeta CDR3 regions from genomic DNA. The original pipeline was this. Within the assay, amplification of reference gene primers was used to estimate how many nucleated cells each sample contained. To quantify the absolute abundance of each unique TCRbeta CDR3 rearrangement, sequence reads were collapsed and filtered. For each sample, productive Simpson clonality was calculated as the square root of Simpson's diversity index across productive rearrangements. The source is immuneACCESS, and TCRdb retained only in-frame sequences with V and J called. Part of the clones is not carried over; for the studies checked, unresolved V genes explain less than half of this, and the remainder is unexplained. The V and J calls and the clone size are those of that table, but D and trimming were determined from the DNA. For this sample there are around 300,000 clones; roughly 90% appear just once. Around 3% of the sample comes from the top ten.

The rearrangement joined TRBV19 to TRBJ1-1; TRBD1 fits 9 bases in the junction. This clonotype was sampled from a woman in her 50s who had recovered from COVID-19. Sequencing was carried out using PBMCs or T cells enriched from blood (not recorded which). For the CDR3, the sequence is CASRGQGNTEAFF. The DNA sequence reads TGTGCCAGTAGGGGACAGGGGAACACTGAAGCTTTCTTT.